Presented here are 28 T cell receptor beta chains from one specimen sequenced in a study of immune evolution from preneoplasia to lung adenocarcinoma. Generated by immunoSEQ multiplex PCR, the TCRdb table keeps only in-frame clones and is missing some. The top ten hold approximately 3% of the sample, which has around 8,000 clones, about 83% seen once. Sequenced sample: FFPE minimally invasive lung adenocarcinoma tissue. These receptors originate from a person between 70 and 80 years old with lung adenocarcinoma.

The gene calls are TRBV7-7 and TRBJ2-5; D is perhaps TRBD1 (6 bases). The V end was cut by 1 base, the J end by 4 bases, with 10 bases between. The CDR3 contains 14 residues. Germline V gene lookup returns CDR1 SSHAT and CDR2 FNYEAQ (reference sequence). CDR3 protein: CASSLVGASETQYF. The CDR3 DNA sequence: TGTGCCAGCAGCTTAGTGGGGGCGTCAGAGACCCAGTACTTC.

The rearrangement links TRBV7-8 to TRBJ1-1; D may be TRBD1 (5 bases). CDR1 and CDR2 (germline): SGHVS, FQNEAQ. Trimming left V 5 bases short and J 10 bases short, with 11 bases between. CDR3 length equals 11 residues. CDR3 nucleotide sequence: TGTGCCAGCAGCCCTGGGGGGGGAGCTTTCTTT. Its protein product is CASSPGGGAFF. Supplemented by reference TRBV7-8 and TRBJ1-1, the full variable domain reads GAGVSQSPRYKVAKRGQDVALRCDPISGHVSLFWYQQALGQGPEFLTYFQNEAQLDKSGLPSDRFFAERPEGSVSTLKIQRTQQEDSAVYLCASSPGGGAFFGQGTRLTVV.

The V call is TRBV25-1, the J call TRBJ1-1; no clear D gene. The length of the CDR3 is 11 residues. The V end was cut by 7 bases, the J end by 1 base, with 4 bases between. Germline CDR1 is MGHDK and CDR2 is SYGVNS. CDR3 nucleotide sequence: TGTGCCAGCACCAAGAACACTGAAGCTTTCTTT. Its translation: CASTKNTEAFF. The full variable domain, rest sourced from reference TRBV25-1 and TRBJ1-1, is EADIYQTPRYLVIGTGKKITLECSQTMGHDKMYWYQQDPGMELHLIHYSYGVNSTEKGDLSSESTVSRIRTEHFPLTLESARPSHTSQYLCASTKNTEAFFGQGTRLTVV.

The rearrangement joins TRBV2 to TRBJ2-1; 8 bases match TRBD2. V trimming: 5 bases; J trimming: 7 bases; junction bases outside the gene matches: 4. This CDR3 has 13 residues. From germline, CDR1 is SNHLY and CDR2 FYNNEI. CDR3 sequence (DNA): TGTGCCAGCAGTCGACTAGCGCGAAATGAGCAGTTCTTC. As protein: CASSRLARNEQFF.

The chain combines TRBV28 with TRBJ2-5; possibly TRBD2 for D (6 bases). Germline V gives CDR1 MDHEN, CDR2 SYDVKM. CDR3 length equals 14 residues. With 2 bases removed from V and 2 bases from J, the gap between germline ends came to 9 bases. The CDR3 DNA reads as TGTGCCAGCAGTTTAGCGGGGACGCAAGAGACCCAGTACTTC. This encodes CASSLAGTQETQYF.

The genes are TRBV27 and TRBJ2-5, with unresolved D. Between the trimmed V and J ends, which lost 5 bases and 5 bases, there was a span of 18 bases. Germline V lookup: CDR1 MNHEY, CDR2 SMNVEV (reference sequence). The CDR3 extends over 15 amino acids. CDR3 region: CASSRGPLGWETQYF. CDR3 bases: TGTGCCAGCAGTAGAGGACCCTTGGGATGGGAGACCCAGTACTTC.

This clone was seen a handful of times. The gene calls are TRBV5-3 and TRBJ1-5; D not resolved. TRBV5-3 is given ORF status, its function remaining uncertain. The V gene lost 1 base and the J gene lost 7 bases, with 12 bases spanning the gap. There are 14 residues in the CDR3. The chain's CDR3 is CARSLKRCGQPQHF. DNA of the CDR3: TGTGCCAGAAGCTTGAAACGTTGTGGCCAGCCCCAGCATTTT.

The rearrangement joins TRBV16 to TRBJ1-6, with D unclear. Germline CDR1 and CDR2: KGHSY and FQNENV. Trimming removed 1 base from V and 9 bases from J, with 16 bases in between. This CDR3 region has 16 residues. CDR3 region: CASSQFEWARSSPLHF. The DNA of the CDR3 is TGTGCCAGCAGCCAATTCGAATGGGCGAGGAGTTCACCCCTCCACTTT.

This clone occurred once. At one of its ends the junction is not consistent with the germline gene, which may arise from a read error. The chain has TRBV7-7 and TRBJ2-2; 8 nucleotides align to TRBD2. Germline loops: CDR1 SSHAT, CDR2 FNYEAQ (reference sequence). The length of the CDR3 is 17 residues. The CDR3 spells CASSSDRPGTSTGELFF. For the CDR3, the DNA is TGTGCTAGCAGCTCCGACCGTCCCGGGACTAGTACCGGGGAGCTGTTTTTT.

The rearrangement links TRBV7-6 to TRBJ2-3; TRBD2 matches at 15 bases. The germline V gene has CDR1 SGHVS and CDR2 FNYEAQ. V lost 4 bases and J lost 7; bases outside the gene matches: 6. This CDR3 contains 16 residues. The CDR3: CASSSRTSGGANTQYF. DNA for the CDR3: TGTGCCAGCAGCTCCCGGACTAGCGGGGGGGCGAATACGCAGTATTTT. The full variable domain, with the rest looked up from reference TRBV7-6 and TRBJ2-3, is GAGVSQSPRYKVTKRGQDVALRCDPISGHVSLYWYRQALGQGPEFLTYFNYEAQQDKSGLPNDRFSAERPEGSISTLTIQRTEQRDSAMYRCASSSRTSGGANTQYFGPGTRLTVL.

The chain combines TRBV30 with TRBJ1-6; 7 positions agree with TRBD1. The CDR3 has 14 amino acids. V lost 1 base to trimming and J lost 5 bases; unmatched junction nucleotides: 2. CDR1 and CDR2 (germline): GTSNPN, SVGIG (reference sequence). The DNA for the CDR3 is TGTGCCTGGAGTGCAGGGACAGATAATTCACCCCTCCACTTT. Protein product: CAWSAGTDNSPLHF. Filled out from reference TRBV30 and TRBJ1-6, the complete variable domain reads SQTIHQWPATLVQPVGSPLSLECTVEGTSNPNLYWYRQAAGRGLQLLFYSVGIGQISSEVPQNLSASRPQDRQFILSSKKLLLSDSGFYLCAWSAGTDNSPLHFGNGTRLTVT.

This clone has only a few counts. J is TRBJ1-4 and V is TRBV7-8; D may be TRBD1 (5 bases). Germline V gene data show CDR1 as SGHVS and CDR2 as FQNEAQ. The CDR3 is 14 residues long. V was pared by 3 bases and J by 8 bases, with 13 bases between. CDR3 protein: CASSFGGGGEKLFF. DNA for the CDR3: TGTGCCAGCAGCTTTGGTGGGGGTGGGGAAAAACTGTTTTTT. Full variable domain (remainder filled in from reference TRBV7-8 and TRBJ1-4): GAGVSQSPRYKVAKRGQDVALRCDPISGHVSLFWYQQALGQGPEFLTYFQNEAQLDKSGLPSDRFFAERPEGSVSTLKIQRTQQEDSAVYLCASSFGGGGEKLFFGSGTQLSVL.

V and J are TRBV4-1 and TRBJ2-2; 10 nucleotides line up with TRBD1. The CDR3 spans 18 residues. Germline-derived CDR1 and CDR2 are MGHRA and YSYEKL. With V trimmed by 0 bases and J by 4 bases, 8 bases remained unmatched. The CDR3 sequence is CASSQDLGTGALTGELFF. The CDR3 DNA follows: TGCGCCAGCAGCCAAGATCTGGGGACAGGGGCGCTCACCGGGGAGCTGTTTTTT.

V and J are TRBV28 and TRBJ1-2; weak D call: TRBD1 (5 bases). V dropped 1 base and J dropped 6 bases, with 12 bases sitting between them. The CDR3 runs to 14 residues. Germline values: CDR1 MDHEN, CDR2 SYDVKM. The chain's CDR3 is CASSLYRPGDGYTF. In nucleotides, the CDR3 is TGTGCCAGCAGTTTATACAGGCCCGGGGATGGCTACACCTTC.

CDR3 coding DNA: TGTGCCAGCAGTGAACTGCAGGGGTTCCAGCCCCAGCATTTT. Translation: CASSELQGFQPQHF. This chain uses TRBV2 with TRBJ1-5; maybe TRBD1 (6 bases). This CDR3 has 14 residues. Germline CDR1 is SNHLY and CDR2 is FYNNEI. V was cut by 2 bases and J by 7 bases, with 12 bases left in between.

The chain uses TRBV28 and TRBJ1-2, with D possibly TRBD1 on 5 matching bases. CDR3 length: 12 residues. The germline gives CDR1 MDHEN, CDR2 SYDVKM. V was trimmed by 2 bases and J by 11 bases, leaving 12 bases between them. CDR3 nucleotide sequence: TGTGCCAGCAGTTTAGCAGGGCGCGGGTACACCTTC. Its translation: CASSLAGRGYTF.

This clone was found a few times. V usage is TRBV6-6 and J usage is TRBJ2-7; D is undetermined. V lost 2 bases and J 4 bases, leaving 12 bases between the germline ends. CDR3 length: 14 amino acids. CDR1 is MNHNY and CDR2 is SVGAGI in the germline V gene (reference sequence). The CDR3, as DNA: TGTGCCAGCAGTTACCGTGACTGGGCGTACGAGCAGTACTTC. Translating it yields CASSYRDWAYEQYF.

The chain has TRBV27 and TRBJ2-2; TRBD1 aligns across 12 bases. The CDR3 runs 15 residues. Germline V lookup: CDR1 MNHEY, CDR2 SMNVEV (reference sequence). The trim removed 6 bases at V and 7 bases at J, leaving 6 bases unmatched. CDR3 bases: TGTGCCAGCAGCCTCGGGACAGGGGGCCTCGGGGAGCTGTTTTTT. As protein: CASSLGTGGLGELFF.

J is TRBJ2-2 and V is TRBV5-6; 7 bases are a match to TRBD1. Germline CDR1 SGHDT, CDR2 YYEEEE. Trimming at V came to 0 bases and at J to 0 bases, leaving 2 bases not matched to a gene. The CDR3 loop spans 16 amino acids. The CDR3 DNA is TGTGCCAGCAGCTTGGTTGGGACAGCGAACACCGGGGAGCTGTTTTTT. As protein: CASSLVGTANTGELFF.

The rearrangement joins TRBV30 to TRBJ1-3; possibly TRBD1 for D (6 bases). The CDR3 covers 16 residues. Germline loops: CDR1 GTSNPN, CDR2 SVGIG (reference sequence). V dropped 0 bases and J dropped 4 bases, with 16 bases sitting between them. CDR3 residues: CAWSVRTVLGGNTIYF. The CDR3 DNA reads TGTGCCTGGAGTGTACGGACAGTGCTAGGCGGAAACACCATATATTTT. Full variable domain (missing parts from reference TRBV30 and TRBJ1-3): SQTIHQWPATLVQPVGSPLSLECTVEGTSNPNLYWYRQAAGRGLQLLFYSVGIGQISSEVPQNLSASRPQDRQFILSSKKLLLSDSGFYLCAWSVRTVLGGNTIYFGEGSWLTVV.

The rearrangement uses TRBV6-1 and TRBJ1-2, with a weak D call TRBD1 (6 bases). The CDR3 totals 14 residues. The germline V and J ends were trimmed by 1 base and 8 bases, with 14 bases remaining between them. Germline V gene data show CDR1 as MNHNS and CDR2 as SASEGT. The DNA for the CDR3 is TGTGCCAGCAGTGAAGGCCCTCACCAGGGGGGCTACACCTTC. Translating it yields CASSEGPHQGGYTF.

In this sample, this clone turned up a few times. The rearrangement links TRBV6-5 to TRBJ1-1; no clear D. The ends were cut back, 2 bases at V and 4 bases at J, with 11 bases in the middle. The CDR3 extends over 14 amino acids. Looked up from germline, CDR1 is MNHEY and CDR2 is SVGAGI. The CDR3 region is CASSYRYGSTEAFF. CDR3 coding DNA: TGTGCCAGCAGTTACCGTTACGGCAGCACTGAAGCTTTCTTT.

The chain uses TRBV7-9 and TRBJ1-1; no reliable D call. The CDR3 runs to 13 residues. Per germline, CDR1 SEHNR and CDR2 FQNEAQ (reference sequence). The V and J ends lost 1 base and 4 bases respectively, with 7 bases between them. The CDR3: CASSLGSRTEAFF. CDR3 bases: TGTGCCAGCAGCTTAGGGTCTCGCACTGAAGCTTTCTTT.

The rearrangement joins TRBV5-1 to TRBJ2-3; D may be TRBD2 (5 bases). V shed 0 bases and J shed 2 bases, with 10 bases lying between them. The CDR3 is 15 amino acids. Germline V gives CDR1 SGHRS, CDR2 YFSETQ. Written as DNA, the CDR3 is TGCGCCAGCAGCTTGGTGAGCGGACCCACAGATACGCAGTATTTT. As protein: CASSLVSGPTDTQYF.

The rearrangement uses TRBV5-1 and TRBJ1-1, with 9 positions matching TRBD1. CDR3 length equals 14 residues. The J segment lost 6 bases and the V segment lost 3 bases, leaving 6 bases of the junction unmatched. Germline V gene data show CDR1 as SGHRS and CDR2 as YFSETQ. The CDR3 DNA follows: TGCGCCAGCAGCTGGGACAGGGTGTACGCTGAAGCTTTCTTT. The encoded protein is CASSWDRVYAEAFF.

The CDR3 DNA sequence: TGTGCCAGCTCCCGGGGACAGAGGAGTCCTGGAAACACCATATATTTT. Protein: CASSRGQRSPGNTIYF. The chain carries TRBV18 and TRBJ1-3; 7 bases are a match to TRBD1. In germline, CDR1 is KGHSH, CDR2 LQKENI. The CDR3 has 16 amino acids. After removal of 6 bases from V and 2 bases from J, the junction contained 10 bases not matched to a gene.

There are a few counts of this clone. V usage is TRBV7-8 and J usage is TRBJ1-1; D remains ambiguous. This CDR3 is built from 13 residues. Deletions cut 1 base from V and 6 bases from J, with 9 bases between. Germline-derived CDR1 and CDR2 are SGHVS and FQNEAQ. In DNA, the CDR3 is TGTGCCAGCAGCTTAGGTTCAATCTCTGAAGCTTTCTTT. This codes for CASSLGSISEAFF.

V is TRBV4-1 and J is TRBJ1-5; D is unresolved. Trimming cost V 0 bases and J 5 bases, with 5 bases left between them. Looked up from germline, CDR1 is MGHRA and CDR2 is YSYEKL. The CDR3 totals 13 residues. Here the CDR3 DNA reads TGCGCCAGCAGCCAAGATTTTTATCAGCCCCAGCATTTT. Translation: CASSQDFYQPQHF.